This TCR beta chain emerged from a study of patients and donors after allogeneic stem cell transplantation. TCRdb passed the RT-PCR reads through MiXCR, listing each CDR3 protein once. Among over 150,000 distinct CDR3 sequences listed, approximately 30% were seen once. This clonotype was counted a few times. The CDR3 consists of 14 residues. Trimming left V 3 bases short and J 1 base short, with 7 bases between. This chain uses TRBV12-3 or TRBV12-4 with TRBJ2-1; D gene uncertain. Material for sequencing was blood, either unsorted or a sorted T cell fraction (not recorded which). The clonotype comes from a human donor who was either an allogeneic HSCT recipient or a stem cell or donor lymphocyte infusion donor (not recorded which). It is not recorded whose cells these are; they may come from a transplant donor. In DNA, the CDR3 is TGTGCCAGCAGTTTGATAGATTCCTACAATGAGCAGTTCTTC. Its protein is CASSLIDSYNEQFF.